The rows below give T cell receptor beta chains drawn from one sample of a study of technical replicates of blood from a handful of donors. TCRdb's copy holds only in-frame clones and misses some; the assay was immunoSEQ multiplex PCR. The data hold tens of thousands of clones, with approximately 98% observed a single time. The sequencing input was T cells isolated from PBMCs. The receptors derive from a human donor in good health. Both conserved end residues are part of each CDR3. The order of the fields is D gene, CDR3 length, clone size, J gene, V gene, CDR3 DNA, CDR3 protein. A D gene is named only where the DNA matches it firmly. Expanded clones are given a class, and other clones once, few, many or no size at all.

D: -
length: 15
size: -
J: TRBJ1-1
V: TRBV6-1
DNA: TGTGCCAGCAGTGAAGGATTGAGGCTTAGCACTGAAGCTTTCTTT
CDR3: CASSEGLRLSTEAFF

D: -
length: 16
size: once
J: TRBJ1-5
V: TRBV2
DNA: TGTGCCAGCAGCGTTGGGGGGGGAATTGGGGATCAGCCCCAGCATTTT
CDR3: CASSVGGGIGDQPQHF

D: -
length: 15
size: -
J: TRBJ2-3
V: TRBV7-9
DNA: TGTGCCAGCACTCATCTACACCGGGACACAGATACGCAGTATTTT
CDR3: CASTHLHRDTDTQYF

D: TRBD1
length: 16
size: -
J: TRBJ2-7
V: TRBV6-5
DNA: TGTGCCAGCAGTTACTCGAGGGGGACAGGGTCCTACGAGCAGTACTTC
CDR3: CASSYSRGTGSYEQYF

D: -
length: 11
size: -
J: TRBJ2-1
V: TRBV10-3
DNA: TGTGCCATCCGGAGCGACAATGAGCAGTTCTTC
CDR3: CAIRSDNEQFF

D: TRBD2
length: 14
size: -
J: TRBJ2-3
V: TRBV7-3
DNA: TGTGCCAGCAGCTTAGCGGGGGACACAGATACGCAGTATTTT
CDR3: CASSLAGDTDTQYF

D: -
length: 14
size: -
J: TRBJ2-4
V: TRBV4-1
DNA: TGCGCCAGCAGCCAAAGTAGCTCGGAAAACATTCAGTACTTC
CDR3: CASSQSSSENIQYF

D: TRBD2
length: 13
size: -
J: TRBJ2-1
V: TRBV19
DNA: TGTGCCAGTAGTAGCGGGAGTGGGGATGAGCAGTTCTTC
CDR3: CASSSGSGDEQFF

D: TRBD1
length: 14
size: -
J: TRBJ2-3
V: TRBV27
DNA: TGTGCCAGCAAGCGACAGGGATGGGAAGATACGCAGTATTTT
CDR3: CASKRQGWEDTQYF

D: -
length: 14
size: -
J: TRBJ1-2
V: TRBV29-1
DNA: TGCAGCGTTGAAGGCGTCGGGGAGATCGATGGCTACACCTTC
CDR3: CSVEGVGEIDGYTF

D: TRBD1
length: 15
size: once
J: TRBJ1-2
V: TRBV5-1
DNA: TGCGCCAGCAGCTTCGATCGACAGGGCGGTGGAGGCTACACCTTC
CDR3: CASSFDRQGGGGYTF

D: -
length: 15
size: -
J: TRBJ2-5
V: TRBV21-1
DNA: TGTGCCAGCACCGTCGCCAGGGCGTTCCAAGAGACCCAGTACTTC
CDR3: CASTVARAFQETQYF

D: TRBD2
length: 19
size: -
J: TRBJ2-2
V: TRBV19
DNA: TGTGCCAGTAGTTTTAACAGGTGGGGGGACTATCAGAACACCGGGGAGCTGTTTTTT
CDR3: CASSFNRWGDYQNTGELFF

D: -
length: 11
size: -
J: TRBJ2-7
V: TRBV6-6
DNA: TGTGCCAGCAGTTACACTACAGAGCAGTACTTC
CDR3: CASSYTTEQYF

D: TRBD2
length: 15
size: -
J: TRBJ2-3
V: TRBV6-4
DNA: TGTGCCAGCAGTGAGACTAGCGGGGGGACAGATACGCAGTATTTT
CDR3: CASSETSGGTDTQYF

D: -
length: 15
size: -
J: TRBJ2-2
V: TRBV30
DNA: TGTGCCTGGAGTAAAATGCAGGCGAACACCGGGGAGCTGTTTTTT
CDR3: CAWSKMQANTGELFF

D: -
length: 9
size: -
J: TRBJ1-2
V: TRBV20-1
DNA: TGCAGTGCTAGATATCCCTACACCTTC
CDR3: CSARYPYTF

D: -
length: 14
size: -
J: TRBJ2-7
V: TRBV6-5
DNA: TGTGCCAGCAGCCGGGGACACTGGGGATACGAGCAGTACTTC
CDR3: CASSRGHWGYEQYF

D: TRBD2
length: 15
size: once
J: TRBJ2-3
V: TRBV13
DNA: TGTGCCAGCAGCTTACCCGCGGGAGGCACAGATACGCAGTATTTT
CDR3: CASSLPAGGTDTQYF

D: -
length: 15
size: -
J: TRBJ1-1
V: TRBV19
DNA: TGTGCCAGTAGCCGCAGGGGCGAATGGAACACTGAAGCTTTCTTT
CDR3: CASSRRGEWNTEAFF

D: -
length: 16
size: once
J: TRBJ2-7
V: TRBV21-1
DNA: TGTGCCAACGTATCACCGCTTTGGGACTTAGAATACGAGCAGTACTTC
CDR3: CANVSPLWDLEYEQYF

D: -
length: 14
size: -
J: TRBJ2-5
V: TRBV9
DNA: TGTGCCAGCAGCCCACGACACTTTCAAGAGACCCAGTACTTC
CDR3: CASSPRHFQETQYF

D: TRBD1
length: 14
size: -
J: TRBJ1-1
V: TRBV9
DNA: TGTGCCAGCAGCCCCTGGACAGGGGGGCCTGAAGCTTTCTTT
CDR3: CASSPWTGGPEAFF

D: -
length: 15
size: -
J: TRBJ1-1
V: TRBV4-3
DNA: TGCGCCAGCAGCCAAGAATTGGGGGGGGGCACTGAAGCTTTCTTT
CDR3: CASSQELGGGTEAFF

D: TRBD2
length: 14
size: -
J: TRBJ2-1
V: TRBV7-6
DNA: TGTGCCAGCAGCTTAGGAGCGGGAGGACGTGAGCAGTTCTTC
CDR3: CASSLGAGGREQFF

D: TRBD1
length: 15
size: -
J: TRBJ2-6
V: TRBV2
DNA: TGTGCCAGCAGGGGACAGGGTTCTGGGGCCAACGTCCTGACTTTC
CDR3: CASRGQGSGANVLTF

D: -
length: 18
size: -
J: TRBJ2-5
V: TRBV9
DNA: TGTGCCAGCTCGATCGGGGGATACGGGGTTCCGGCGAAAGAGACCCAGTACTTC
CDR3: CASSIGGYGVPAKETQYF

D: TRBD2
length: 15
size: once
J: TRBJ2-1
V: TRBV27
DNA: TGTGCCAGCAGTTTAAGACTAGCGGGAAGAGGTGAGCAGTTCTTC
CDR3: CASSLRLAGRGEQFF

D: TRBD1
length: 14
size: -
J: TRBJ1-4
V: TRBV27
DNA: TGTGCCAGCAGTCGACAGGGGTACAGTGAAAAACTGTTTTTT
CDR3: CASSRQGYSEKLFF

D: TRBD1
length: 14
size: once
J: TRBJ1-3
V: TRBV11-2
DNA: TGTGCCAGCAGCTTAACAGGGGCTGGAAACACCATATATTTT
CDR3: CASSLTGAGNTIYF

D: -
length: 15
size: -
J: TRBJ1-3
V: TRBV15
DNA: TGTGCCACCTCCCAGGGTACAATCTCTGGAAACACCATATATTTT
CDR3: CATSQGTISGNTIYF

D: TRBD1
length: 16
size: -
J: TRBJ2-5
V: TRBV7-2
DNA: TGTGCCAGCAGCTTCCGGGACAGGGTAATAGAAGCGACCCAGTACTTC
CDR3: CASSFRDRVIEATQYF

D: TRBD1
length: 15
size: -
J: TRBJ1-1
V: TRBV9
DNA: TGTGCCAGCAGCGCCAATGTTGGGACAGCGAGTGAAGCTTTCTTT
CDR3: CASSANVGTASEAFF

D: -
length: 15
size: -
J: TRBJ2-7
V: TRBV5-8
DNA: TGTGCCAGCAGCTTGGCCCTGACAGGCTCCTACGAGCAGTACTTC
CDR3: CASSLALTGSYEQYF

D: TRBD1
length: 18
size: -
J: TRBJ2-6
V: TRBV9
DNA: TGTGCCAGCAGCGTAGTAGGACAGGGGGCTTCTGGGGCCAACGTCCTGACTTTC
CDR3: CASSVVGQGASGANVLTF

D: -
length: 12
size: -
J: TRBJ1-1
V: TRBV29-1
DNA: TGCAGCGTTCGTCAGGCTGGCACTGAAGCTTTCTTT
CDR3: CSVRQAGTEAFF

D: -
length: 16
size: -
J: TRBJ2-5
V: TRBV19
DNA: TGTGCCAGTAGTACCCAGTGGGGGCCAGAACCAGAGACCCAGTACTTC
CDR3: CASSTQWGPEPETQYF

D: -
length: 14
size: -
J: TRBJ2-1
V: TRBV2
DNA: TGTGCCAGCACTTTACGGGAGCCCTACAATGAGCAGTTCTTC
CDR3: CASTLREPYNEQFF

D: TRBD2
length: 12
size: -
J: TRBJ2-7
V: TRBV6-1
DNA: TGTGCCAGCAGGAGCGGGAGGGGGGAGCAGTACTTC
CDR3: CASRSGRGEQYF

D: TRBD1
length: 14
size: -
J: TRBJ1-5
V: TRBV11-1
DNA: TGTGCCAGCAGCGAAGGGACAGGAATTCAGCCCCAGCATTTT
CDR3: CASSEGTGIQPQHF

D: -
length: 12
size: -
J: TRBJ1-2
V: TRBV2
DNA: TGTGCCAGCAGTGAAAGGGGATATGGCTACACCTTC
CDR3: CASSERGYGYTF

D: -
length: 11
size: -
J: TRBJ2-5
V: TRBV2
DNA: TGTGCCAGTCTGATCCAGGAGACCCAGTACTTC
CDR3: CASLIQETQYF

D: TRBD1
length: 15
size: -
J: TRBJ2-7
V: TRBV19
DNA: TGTGCCAGTAGTATCGCGCAGGGGGCAACGTACGAGCAGTACTTC
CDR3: CASSIAQGATYEQYF

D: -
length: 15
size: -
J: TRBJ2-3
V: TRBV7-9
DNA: TGTGCCAGCAGCTTGGAGGGGGGGAGCACAGATACGCAGTATTTT
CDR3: CASSLEGGSTDTQYF

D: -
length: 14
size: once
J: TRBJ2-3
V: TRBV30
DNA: TGTGCCTGGAGGCTACTAGCTAGCACAGATACGCAGTATTTT
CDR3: CAWRLLASTDTQYF